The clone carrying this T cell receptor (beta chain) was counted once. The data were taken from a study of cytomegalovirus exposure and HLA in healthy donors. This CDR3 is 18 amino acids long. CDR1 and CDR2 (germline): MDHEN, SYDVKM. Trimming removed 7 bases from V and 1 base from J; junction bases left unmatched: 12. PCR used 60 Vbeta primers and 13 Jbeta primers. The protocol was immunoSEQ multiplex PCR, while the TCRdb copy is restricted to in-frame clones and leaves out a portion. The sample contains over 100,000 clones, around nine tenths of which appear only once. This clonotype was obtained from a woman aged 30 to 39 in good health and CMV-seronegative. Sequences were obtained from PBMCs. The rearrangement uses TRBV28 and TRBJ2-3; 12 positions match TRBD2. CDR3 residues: CASTGTVTSGGRTDTQYF. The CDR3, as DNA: TGTGCCAGCACTGGGACAGTGACTAGCGGGGGTCGCACAGATACGCAGTATTTT.